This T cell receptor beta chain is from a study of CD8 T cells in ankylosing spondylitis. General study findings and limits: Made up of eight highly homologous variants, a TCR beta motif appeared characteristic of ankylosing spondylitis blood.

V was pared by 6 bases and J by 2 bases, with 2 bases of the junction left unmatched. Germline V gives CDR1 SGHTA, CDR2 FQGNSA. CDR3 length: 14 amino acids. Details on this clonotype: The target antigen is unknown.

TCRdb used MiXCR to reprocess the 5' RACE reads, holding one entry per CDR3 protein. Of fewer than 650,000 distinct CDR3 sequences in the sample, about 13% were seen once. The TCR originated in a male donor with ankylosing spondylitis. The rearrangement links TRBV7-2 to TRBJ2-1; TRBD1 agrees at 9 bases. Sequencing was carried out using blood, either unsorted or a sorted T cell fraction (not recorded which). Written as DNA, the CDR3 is TGTGCCAGCAGTAGGGACAGGGCCTACAATGAGCAGTTCTTC. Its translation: CASSRDRAYNEQFF. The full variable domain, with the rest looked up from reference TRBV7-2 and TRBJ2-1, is GAGVSQSPSNKVTEKGKDVELRCDPISGHTALYWYRQSLGQGLEFLIYFQGNSAPDKSGLPSDRFSAERTGGSVSTLTIQRTQQEDSAVYLCASSRDRAYNEQFFGPGTRLTVL.